Shown below are 9 T cell receptor beta chains from a single sample sequenced in a study of shared clonotypes between healthy human individuals. Sequencing was performed with immunoSEQ multiplex PCR; in TCRdb, only in-frame clones are kept and a portion is missing. Seen here are about 1.5 million clones, roughly 96% observed once, and the top ten hold about 1.2%. Specimen: naive CD4+ T cells sorted from blood. Subset defined: CD45RA+ positively selected. The receptors shown here come from a man aged 25 to 40 in good health.

V and J are TRBV2 and TRBJ2-2, with no clear D. Germline V lookup: CDR1 SNHLY, CDR2 FYNNEI. V lost 6 bases and J lost 4, with 12 bases in between. The CDR3 totals 14 residues. CDR3 DNA sequence: TGTGCCAGCAGGGACCTAGAAATCACCGGGGAGCTGTTTTTT. Its translation is CASRDLEITGELFF.

The rearrangement links TRBV19 to TRBJ2-2, with a possible D match to TRBD1 (5 bases). From germline, CDR1 is LNHDA and CDR2 SQIVND (reference sequence). The V gene lost 6 bases and the J gene lost 3 bases, with 14 bases spanning the gap. The CDR3 runs 15 residues. The CDR3 spells CASRTDGAYTGELFF. The CDR3, as DNA: TGTGCCAGTAGGACAGACGGCGCATACACCGGGGAGCTGTTTTTT.

The chain combines TRBV2 with TRBJ1-1; D possibly corresponds to TRBD1 (5 bases). Germline assignment: CDR1 SNHLY and CDR2 FYNNEI. CDR3 length equals 13 residues. V was shortened by 4 bases and J by 1 base, with 7 bases between the two germline ends. The CDR3 spells CASSGTKNTEAFF. The CDR3 bases are TGTGCCAGCAGTGGGACAAAGAACACTGAAGCTTTCTTT.

The chain couples TRBV7-9 to TRBJ2-1; possibly TRBD2 for D (5 bases). The V gene's germline CDR1 is SEHNR and CDR2 FQNEAQ (reference sequence). There are 11 residues in the CDR3. V was trimmed by 1 base and J by 14 bases, leaving 9 bases between them. The CDR3 loop is CASSLVDFEFF. The CDR3 DNA reads TGTGCCAGCAGCTTAGTGGACTTCGAGTTCTTC.

This chain connects TRBV7-8 to TRBJ2-4; the D is unclear. Trimming cost V 6 bases and J 1 base, with 10 bases left between them. The CDR3 length is 14 residues. Germline V gene lookup returns CDR1 SGHVS and CDR2 FQNEAQ. For the CDR3, the DNA is TGTGCCAGCAGTGGAACTGAGGCCAAAAACATTCAGTACTTC. Encoded protein: CASSGTEAKNIQYF.

The CDR3, as DNA: TGTGCCAGCGAGAAGCGCTACGAGCAGTACTTC. Residues: CASEKRYEQYF. The chain uses TRBV6-1 and TRBJ2-7, with D unresolved. Germline lookup yields CDR1 MNHNS and CDR2 SASEGT. The CDR3 loop spans 11 amino acids. V gave up 8 bases and J gave up 3 bases, with 8 bases separating them.

For this clone: Within the sample, other DNA sequences also encode this same CDR3. V usage is TRBV9 and J usage is TRBJ2-3, with D possibly TRBD2 on 6 matching bases. From germline, CDR1 is SGDLS and CDR2 YYNGEE. The CDR3 has 14 residues. Between the trimmed V and J ends, which lost 2 bases and 0 bases, there was a span of 7 bases. CDR3 nucleotide sequence: TGTGCCAGCAGCGTTGGGACTAGCACAGATACGCAGTATTTT. Protein: CASSVGTSTDTQYF. Combining the CDR3 with reference TRBV9 and TRBJ2-3 gives the whole variable domain DSGVTQTPKHLITATGQRVTLRCSPRSGDLSVYWYQQSLDQGLQFLIQYYNGEERAKGNILERFSAQQFPDLHSELNLSSLELGDSALYFCASSVGTSTDTQYFGPGTRLTVL.

The chain uses TRBV5-4 and TRBJ2-7, with D unclear. V lost 2 bases to trimming and J lost 1 base, with 10 bases between them. The CDR3 covers 14 residues. Germline loops: CDR1 SGHNT, CDR2 YYREEE (reference sequence). CDR3 amino acids: CASSFPDLSYEQYF. The CDR3 bases are TGTGCCAGCAGCTTCCCTGACTTATCCTACGAGCAGTACTTC. The entire variable domain, with the rest obtained from reference TRBV5-4 and TRBJ2-7, is as follows: ETGVTQSPTHLIKTRGQQVTLRCSSQSGHNTVSWYQQALGQGPQFIFQYYREEENGRGNFPPRFSGLQFPNYSSELNVNALELDDSALYLCASSFPDLSYEQYFGPGTRLTVT.

This chain connects TRBV5-1 to TRBJ2-7, with D tentatively TRBD1 or TRBD2 (6 bases each). V was trimmed by 1 base and J by 7 bases, leaving 9 bases between them. This CDR3 spans 12 amino acids. Germline loops: CDR1 SGHRS, CDR2 YFSETQ. The CDR3 region has the DNA TGCGCCAGCAGCTTGAAGGGGGGTGAGCAGTACTTC. Translating gives CASSLKGGEQYF.